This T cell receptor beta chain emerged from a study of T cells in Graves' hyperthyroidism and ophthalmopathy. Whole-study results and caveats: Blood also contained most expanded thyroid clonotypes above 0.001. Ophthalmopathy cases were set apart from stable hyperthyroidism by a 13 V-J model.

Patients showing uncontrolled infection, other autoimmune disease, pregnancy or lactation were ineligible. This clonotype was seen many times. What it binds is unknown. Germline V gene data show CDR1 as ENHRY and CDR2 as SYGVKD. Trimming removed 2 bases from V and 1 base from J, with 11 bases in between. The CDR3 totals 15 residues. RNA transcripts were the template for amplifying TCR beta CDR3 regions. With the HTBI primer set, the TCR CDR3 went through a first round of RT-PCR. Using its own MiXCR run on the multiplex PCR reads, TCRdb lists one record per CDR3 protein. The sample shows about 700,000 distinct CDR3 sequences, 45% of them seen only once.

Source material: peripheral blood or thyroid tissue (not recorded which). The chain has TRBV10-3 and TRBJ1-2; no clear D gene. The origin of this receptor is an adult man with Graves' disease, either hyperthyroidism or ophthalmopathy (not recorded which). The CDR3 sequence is CAISEALTGNYGYTF. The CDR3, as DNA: TGTGCCATCAGTGAGGCCCTCACCGGTAACTATGGCTACACCTTC.